A single TCR beta chain is shown here with its context. Its specificity is not known. The sort gate was single viable CD3+CD4+CD8-CD45RO+ cells for memory CD4+ T cells. The entry originates in a study of memory CD4+ T cells and cytomegalovirus serostatus. Source study methods: After removing out-of-frame reads, millions of distinct TCRbeta sequences remained. The assay was immunoSEQ multiplex PCR, and TCRdb's table has in-frame clones only and misses some. That table furnishes V, J and clone size, whereas the DNA furnished D and trimming. The sample has approximately 61,000 clones, around three quarters seen once; the top ten hold 0.5% to 0.6%. Study-wide results and caveats: A US-trained random forest predicted CMV serostatus with median AUC roughly 0.91.

The CDR3 is made up of 14 amino acids. V was cut by 1 base and J by 6 bases, with 10 bases left in between. Germline CDR1 SGHTA, CDR2 FQGNSA. This chain joins TRBV7-2 and TRBJ1-5, with D possibly being TRBD1 (5 bases). What was sequenced was memory CD4+ T cells from blood. The receptor was derived from an adult in good health and CMV-seronegative. Some clones in this sample may be carry-over from other donors' samples. CDR3 region: CASSLGRGGQPQHF. CDR3 nucleotide sequence: TGTGCCAGCAGCTTAGGAAGGGGCGGTCAGCCCCAGCATTTT.